The clone carrying this T cell receptor (beta chain) was detected many times. The antigen is not known. Time point defined: persistent/refractory GD, antithyroid drugs over 5 years with positive TRAb. Construction of the TCR library relied on RNA isolated from PBMCs. Patients with Graves' disease were diagnosed by American Thyroid Association guidelines. Nine milliliters of peripheral blood were taken and placed in EDTA tubes. The CDR3 length is 13 residues. V was pared by 3 bases and J by 3 bases, with 8 bases between. CDR1 and CDR2 (germline): KGHSH, LQKENI. This specimen belongs to a study of regulatory T cells in long-lasting Graves disease. Study-wide results and limits: The number of shared public clonotypes was higher in persistent patients (2,741) than new patients (around 890).

The TCR beta library used iRepertoire HTBI primers with Arm-PCR amplification of CDR3. TCRdb reprocessed the multiplex PCR reads via MiXCR and lists one record per CDR3 protein. Altogether 300,000 to 500,000 distinct CDR3 sequences are present, less than 25% being singletons, with the ten largest covering around 20%. This chain uses TRBV18 with TRBJ1-2, with a possible D match to TRBD1 (6 bases). The source material was peripheral blood mononuclear cells (PBMCs), sampled when the disease was refractory, from a patient treated with antithyroid drugs. The TCR sequence derives from a female donor with Graves disease. Written as DNA, the CDR3 is TGTGCCAGCTCACCTACAGGGTACTATGGCTACACCTTC. This translates into CASSPTGYYGYTF.